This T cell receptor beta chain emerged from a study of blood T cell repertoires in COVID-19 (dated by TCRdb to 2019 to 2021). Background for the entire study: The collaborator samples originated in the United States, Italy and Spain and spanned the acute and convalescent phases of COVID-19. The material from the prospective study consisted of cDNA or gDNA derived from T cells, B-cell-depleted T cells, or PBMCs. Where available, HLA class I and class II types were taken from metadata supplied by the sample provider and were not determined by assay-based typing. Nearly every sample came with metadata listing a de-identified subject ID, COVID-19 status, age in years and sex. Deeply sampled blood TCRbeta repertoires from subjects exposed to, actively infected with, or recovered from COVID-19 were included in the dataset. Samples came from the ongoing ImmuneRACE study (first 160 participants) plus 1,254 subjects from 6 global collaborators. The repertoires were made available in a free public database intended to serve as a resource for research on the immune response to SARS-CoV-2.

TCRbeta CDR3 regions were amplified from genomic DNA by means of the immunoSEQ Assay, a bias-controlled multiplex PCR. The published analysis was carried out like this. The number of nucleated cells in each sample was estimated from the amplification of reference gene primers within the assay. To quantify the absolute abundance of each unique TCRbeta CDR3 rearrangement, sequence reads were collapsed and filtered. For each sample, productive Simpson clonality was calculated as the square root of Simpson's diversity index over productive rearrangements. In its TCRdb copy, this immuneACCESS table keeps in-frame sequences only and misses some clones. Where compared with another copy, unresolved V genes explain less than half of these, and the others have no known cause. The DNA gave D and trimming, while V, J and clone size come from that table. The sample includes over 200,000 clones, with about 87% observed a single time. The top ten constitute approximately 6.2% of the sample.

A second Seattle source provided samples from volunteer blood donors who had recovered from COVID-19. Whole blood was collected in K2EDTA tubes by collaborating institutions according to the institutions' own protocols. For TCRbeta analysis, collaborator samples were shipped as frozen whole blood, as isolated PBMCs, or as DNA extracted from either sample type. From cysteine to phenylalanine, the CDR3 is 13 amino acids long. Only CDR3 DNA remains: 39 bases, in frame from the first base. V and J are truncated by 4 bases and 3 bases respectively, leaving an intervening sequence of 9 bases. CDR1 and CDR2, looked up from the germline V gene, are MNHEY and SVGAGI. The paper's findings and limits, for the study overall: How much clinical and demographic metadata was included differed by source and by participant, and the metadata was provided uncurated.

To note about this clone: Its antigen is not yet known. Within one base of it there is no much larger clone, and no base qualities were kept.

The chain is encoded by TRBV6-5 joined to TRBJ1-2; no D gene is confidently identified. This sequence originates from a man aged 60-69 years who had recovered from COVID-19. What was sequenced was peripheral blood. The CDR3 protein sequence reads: CASSFYRDYGYTF. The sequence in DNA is TGTGCCAGCAGTTTTTACCGGGACTATGGCTACACCTTC.